This T cell receptor beta chain was identified in a study of T cell responses to AZD1222 COVID-19 vaccine. Trimming cost V 5 bases and J 2 bases, with 10 bases left between them. The CDR3 extends over 13 amino acids. Looked up from germline, CDR1 is MDHEN and CDR2 is SYDVKM. The data were produced by immunoSEQ multiplex PCR, yet TCRdb's version contains in-frame clones alone and is incomplete. The repertoire holds about 21,000 clones, with 82% as singletons. This sequence joins TRBV28 and TRBJ2-7; no clear D. The sequencing here drew on peripheral blood, taken on day 0 of AZD1222 vaccination. The receptor was derived from an adult in good health. CDR3 region: CASSDDGTYEQYF. DNA of the CDR3: TGTGCCAGCAGTGACGACGGAACCTACGAGCAGTACTTC.